This TCR beta chain was sequenced during a study of beta chain features in type 1 diabetes. Study-level results: The study found fewer insertions and more deletions at VDJ junctions in type 1 diabetes patients. Reads derived from cDNA could over-represent cells showing high TCR expression.

This clone showed up just a few times. The antigen is unknown. TCRB transcripts that were expressed got sequenced, as all of the isolated RNA had been reverse transcribed. Sequenced by immunoSEQ multiplex PCR; TCRdb stores in-frame clones only, minus some. The top ten hold approximately 0.038% of the sample, which has fewer than 500,000 clones, about 15% seen once. V lost 4 bases to trimming and J lost 4 bases, with 15 bases between them. Germline V gives CDR1 SGHRS, CDR2 YFSETQ. The CDR3 contains 14 residues. This sequence joins TRBV5-1 and TRBJ2-7; D unresolved. The receptor was isolated from a man younger than 40 in good health. The sequencing sample was made of naive CD4+ T cells from blood. Here the CDR3 reads CASSRPLDRYEQYF. The CDR3 DNA sequence: TGCGCCAGCAGCCGTCCTCTGGATCGGTACGAGCAGTACTTC.